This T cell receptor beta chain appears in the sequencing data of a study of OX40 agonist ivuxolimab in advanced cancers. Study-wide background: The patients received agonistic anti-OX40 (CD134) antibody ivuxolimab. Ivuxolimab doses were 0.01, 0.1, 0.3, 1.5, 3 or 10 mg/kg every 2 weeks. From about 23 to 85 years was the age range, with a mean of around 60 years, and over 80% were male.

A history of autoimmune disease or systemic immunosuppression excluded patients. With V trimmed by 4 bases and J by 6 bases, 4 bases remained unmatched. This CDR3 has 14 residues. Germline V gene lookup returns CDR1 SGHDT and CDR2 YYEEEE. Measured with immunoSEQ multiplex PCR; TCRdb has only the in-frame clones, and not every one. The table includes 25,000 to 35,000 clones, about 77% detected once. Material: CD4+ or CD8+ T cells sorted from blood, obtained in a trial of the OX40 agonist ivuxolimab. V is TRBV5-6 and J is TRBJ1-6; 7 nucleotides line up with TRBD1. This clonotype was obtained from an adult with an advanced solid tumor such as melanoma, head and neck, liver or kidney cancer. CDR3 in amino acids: CASSPTGVNSPLHF. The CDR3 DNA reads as TGTGCCAGCAGCCCTACAGGGGTTAATTCACCCCTCCACTTT.